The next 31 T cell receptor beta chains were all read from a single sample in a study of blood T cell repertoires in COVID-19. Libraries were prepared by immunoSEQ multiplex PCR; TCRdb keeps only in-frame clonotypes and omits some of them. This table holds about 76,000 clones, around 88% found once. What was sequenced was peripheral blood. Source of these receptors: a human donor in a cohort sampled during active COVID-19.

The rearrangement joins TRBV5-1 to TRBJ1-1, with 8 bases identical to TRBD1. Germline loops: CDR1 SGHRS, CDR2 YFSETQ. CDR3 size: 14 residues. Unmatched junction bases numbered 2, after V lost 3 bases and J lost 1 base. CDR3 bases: TGCGCCAGCAGCTCGACAGGGGCGAACACTGAAGCTTTCTTT. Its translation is CASSSTGANTEAFF.

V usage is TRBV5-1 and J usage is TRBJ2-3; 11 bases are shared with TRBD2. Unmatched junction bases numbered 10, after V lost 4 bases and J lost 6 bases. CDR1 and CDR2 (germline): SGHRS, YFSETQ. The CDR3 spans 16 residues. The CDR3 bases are TGCGCCAGCAGCCATGGGACTAGCGGTCGACCGGATACGCAGTATTTT. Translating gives CASSHGTSGRPDTQYF. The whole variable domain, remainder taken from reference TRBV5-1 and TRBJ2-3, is KAGVTQTPRYLIKTRGQQVTLSCSPISGHRSVSWYQQTPGQGLQFLFEYFSETQRNKGNFPGRFSGRQFSNSRSEMNVSTLELGDSALYLCASSHGTSGRPDTQYFGPGTRLTVL.

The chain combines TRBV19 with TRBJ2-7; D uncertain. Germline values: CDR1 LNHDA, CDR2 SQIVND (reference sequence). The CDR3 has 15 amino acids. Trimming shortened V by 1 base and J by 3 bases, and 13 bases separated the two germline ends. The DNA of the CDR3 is TGTGCCAGTAGTATAGTTCGCGGTTCCCGCTACGAGCAGTACTTC. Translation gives CASSIVRGSRYEQYF.

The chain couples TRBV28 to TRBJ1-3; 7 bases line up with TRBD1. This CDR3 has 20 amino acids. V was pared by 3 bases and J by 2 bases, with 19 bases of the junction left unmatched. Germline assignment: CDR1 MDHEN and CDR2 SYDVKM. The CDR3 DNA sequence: TGTGCCAGCAGTTTCCCCAGACCCCCTTCGACAGGGTTCGCTGGAAACACCATATATTTT. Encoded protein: CASSFPRPPSTGFAGNTIYF.

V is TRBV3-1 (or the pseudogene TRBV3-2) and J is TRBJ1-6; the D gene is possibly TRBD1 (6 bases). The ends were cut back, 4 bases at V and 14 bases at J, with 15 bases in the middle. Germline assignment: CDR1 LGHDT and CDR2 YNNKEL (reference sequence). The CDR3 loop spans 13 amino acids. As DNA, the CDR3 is TGTGCCAGCAGCCCTCACAGGGATGGGACCCTCCACTTT. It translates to CASSPHRDGTLHF.

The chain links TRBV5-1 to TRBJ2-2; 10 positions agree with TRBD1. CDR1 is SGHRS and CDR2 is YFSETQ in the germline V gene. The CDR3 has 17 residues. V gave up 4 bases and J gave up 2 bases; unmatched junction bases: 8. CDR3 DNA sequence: TGCGCCAGCAGCGTCGGGACAGGGGTCGTTAACACCGGGGAGCTGTTTTTT. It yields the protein CASSVGTGVVNTGELFF. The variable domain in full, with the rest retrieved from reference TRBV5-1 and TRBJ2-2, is KAGVTQTPRYLIKTRGQQVTLSCSPISGHRSVSWYQQTPGQGLQFLFEYFSETQRNKGNFPGRFSGRQFSNSRSEMNVSTLELGDSALYLCASSVGTGVVNTGELFFGEGSRLTVL.

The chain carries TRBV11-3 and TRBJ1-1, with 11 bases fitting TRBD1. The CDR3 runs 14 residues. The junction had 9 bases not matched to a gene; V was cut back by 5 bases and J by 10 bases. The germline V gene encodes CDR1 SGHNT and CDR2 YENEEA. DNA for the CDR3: TGTGCCAGCAGCCTAGGGACAGGGGGAGTCACAGCTTTCTTT. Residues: CASSLGTGGVTAFF.

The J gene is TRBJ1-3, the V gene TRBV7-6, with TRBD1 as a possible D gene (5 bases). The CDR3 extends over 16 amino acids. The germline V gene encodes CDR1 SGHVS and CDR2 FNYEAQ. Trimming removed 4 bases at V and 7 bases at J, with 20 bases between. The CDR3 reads CASSSGVSALGNTIYF. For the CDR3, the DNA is TGTGCCAGCAGCTCGGGGGTGTCGGCCTTGGGGAACACCATATATTTT. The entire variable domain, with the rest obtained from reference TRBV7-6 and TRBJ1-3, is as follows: GAGVSQSPRYKVTKRGQDVALRCDPISGHVSLYWYRQALGQGPEFLTYFNYEAQQDKSGLPNDRFSAERPEGSISTLTIQRTEQRDSAMYRCASSSGVSALGNTIYFGEGSWLTVV.

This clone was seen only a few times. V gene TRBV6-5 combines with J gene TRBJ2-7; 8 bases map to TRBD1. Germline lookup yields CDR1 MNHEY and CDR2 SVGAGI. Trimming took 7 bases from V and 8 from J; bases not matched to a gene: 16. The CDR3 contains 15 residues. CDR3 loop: CASKLTGGSAQKQYF. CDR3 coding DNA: TGTGCCAGCAAACTCACAGGGGGATCGGCTCAAAAGCAGTACTTC.

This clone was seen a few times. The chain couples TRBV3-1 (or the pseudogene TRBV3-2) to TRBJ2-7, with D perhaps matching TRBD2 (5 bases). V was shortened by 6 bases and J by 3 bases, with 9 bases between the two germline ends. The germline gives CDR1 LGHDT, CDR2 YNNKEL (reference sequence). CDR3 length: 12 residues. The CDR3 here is CASSSGIYEQYF. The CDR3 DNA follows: TGTGCCAGCAGTTCCGGGATCTACGAGCAGTACTTC.

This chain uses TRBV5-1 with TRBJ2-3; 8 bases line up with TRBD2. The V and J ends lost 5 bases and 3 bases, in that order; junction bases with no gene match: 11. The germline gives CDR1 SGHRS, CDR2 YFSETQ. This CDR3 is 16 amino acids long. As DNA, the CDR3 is TGCGCCAGCAGTACGTACCGAGCGGGAGTTACAGATACGCAGTATTTT. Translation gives CASSTYRAGVTDTQYF. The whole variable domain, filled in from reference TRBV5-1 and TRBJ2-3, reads KAGVTQTPRYLIKTRGQQVTLSCSPISGHRSVSWYQQTPGQGLQFLFEYFSETQRNKGNFPGRFSGRQFSNSRSEMNVSTLELGDSALYLCASSTYRAGVTDTQYFGPGTRLTVL.

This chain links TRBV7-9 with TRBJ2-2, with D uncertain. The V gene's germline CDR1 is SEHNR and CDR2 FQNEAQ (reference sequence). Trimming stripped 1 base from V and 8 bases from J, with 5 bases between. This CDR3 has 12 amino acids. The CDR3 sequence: CASSLELGELFF. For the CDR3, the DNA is TGTGCCAGCAGCTTAGAACTGGGGGAGCTGTTTTTT.

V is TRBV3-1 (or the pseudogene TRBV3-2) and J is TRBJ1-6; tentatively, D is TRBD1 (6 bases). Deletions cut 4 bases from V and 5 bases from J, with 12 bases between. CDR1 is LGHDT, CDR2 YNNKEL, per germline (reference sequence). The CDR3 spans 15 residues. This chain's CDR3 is CASSPQGGNNSPLHF. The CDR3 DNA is TGTGCCAGCAGCCCCCAAGGGGGTAATAATTCACCCCTCCACTTT.

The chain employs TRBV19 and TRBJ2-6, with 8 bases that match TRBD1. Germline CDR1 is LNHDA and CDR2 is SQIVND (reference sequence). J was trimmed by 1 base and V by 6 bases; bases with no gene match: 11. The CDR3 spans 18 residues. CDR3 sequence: CASRRQGSGFSGANVLTF. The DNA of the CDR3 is TGTGCCAGTAGAAGACAGGGGAGCGGATTTTCTGGGGCCAACGTCCTGACTTTC.

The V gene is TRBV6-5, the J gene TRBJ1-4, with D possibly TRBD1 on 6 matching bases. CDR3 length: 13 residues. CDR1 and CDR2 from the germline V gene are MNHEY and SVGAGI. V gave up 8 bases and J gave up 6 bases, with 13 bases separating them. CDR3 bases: TGTGCCAGCGGGGGGGCGGAGGATGAAAAACTGTTTTTT. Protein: CASGGAEDEKLFF.

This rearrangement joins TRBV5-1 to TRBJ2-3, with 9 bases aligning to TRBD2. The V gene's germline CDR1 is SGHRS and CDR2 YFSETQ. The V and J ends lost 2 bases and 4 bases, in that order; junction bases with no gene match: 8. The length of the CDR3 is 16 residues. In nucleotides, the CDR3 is TGCGCCAGCAGCTTAATAGCGGGAGCGGTCCCAGATACGCAGTATTTT. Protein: CASSLIAGAVPDTQYF.

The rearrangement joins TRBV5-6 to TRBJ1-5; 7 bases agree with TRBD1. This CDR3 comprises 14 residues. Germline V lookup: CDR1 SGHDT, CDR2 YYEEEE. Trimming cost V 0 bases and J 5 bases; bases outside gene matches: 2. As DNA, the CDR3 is TGTGCCAGCAGCTTGGCGGGACAGTATCAGCCCCAGCATTTT. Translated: CASSLAGQYQPQHF.

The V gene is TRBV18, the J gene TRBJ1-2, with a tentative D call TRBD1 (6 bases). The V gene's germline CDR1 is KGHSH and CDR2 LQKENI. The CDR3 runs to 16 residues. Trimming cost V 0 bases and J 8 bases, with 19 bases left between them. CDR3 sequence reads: CASSPPSLGGAEGYTF. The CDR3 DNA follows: TGTGCCAGCTCACCACCCTCCCTGGGGGGGGCGGAAGGCTACACCTTC.

The CDR3 nucleotides read TGCGCCAGCAGCCCGTTTTGGGCCCCCTACGAGCAGTACTTC. Amino acid sequence: CASSPFWAPYEQYF. J is TRBJ2-7 and V is TRBV4-3; D gene ambiguous. Between the trimmed V and J ends, which lost 4 bases and 2 bases, there was a span of 12 bases. The CDR3 is 14 residues long. Germline V gene lookup returns CDR1 LGHNA and CDR2 YSLEER.

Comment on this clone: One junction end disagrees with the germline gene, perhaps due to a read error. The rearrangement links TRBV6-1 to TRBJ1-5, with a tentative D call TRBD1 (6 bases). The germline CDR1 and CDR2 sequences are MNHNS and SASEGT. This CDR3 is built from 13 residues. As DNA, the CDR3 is TGTGCCAGCATTGAAAAGGGGGTCCAGCCCCAGCATTTT. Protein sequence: CASIEKGVQPQHF.

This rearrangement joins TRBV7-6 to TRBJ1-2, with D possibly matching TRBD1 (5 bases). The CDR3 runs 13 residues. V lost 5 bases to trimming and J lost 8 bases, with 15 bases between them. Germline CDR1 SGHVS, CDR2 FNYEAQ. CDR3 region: CASSAGRAGGYTF. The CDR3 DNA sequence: TGTGCCAGCAGCGCAGGGAGGGCGGGGGGCTACACCTTC.

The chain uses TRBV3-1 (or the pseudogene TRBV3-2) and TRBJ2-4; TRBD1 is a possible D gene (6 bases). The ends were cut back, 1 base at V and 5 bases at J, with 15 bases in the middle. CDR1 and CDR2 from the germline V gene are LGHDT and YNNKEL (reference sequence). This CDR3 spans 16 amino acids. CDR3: CASSQVWSRGENIQYF. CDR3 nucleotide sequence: TGTGCCAGCAGCCAAGTATGGAGCAGGGGTGAAAACATTCAGTACTTC.

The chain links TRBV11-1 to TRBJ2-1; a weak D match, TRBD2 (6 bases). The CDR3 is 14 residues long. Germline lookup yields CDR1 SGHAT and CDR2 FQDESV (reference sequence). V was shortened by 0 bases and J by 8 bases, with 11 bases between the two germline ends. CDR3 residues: CASSLAAGEDEQFF. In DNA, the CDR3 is TGTGCCAGCAGCTTAGCGGCCGGGGAGGATGAGCAGTTCTTC.

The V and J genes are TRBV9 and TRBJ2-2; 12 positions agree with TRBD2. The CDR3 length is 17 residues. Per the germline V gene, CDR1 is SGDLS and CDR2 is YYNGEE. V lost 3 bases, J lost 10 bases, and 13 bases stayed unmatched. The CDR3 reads CASSAWPLAGGPVELFF. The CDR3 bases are TGTGCCAGCAGCGCCTGGCCGCTAGCGGGAGGGCCTGTGGAGCTGTTTTTT.

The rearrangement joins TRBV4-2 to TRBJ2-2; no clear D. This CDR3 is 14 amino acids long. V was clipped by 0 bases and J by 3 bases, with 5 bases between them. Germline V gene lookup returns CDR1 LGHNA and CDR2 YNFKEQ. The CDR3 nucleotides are TGTGCCAGCAGCCAAGATCTGTACACCGGGGAGCTGTTTTTT. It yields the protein CASSQDLYTGELFF.

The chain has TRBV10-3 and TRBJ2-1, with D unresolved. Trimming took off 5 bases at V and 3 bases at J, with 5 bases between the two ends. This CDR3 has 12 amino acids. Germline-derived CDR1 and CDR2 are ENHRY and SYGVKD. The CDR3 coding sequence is TGTGCCATCAGTCCGGGCTACAATGAGCAGTTCTTC. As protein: CAISPGYNEQFF.

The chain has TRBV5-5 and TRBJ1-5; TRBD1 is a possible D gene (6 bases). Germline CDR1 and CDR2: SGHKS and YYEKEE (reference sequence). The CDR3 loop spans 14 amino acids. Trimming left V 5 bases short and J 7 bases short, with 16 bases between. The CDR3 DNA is TGTGCCAGCAGTTTAGGGACACCGGAACAGCCCCAGCATTTT. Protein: CASSLGTPEQPQHF.

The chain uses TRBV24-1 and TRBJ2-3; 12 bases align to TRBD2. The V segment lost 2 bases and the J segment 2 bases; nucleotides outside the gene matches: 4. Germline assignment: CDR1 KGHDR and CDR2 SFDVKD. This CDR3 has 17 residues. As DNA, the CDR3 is TGTGCCACCAGTGATTCGGGGACTAGCGGGTTCACAGATACGCAGTATTTT. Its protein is CATSDSGTSGFTDTQYF.

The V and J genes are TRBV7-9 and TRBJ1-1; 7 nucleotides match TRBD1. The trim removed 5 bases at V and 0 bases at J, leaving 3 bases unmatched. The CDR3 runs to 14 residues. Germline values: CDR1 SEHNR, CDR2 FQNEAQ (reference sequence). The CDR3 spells CASSRDRVNTEAFF. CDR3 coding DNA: TGTGCCAGCAGCCGAGACAGGGTGAACACTGAAGCTTTCTTT.

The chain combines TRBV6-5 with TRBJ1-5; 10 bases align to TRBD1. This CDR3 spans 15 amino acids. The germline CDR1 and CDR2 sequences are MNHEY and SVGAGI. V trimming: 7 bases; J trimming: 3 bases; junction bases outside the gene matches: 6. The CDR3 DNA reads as TGTGCCAGCACCATAGGGACAGGGGTCAATCAGCCCCAGCATTTT. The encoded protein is CASTIGTGVNQPQHF.

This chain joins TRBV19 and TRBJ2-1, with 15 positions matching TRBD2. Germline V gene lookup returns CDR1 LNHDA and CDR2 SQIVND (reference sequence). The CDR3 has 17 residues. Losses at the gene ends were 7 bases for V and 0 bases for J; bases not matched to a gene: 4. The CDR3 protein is CASIGLAGGSSYNEQFF. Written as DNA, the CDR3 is TGTGCCAGTATTGGACTAGCGGGGGGGAGCTCCTACAATGAGCAGTTCTTC.